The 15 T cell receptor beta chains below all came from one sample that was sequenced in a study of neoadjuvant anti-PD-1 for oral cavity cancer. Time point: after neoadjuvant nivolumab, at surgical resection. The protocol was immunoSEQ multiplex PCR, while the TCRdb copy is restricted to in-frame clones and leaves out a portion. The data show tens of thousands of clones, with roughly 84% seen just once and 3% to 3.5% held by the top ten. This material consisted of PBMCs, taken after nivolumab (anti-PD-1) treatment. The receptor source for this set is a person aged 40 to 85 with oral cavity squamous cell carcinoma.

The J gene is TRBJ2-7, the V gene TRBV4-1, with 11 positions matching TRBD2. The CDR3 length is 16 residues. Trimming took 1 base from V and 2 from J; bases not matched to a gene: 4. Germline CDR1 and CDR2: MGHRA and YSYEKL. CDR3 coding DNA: TGCGCCAGCAGCCAAGCCACTAGCGGGAGTCCCTACGAGCAGTACTTC. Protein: CASSQATSGSPYEQYF.

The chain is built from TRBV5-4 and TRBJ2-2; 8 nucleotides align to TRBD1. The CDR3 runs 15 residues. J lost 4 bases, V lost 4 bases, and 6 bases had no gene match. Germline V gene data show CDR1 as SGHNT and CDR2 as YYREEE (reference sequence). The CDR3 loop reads CASSRAGGRTGELFF. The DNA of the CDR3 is TGTGCCAGCAGCCGGGCAGGGGGCCGCACCGGGGAGCTGTTTTTT.

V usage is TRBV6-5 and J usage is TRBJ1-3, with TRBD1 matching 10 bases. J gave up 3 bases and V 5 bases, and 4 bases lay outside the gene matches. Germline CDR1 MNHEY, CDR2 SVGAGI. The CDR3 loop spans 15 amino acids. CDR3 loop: CASSPGTGVGNTIYF. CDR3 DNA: TGTGCCAGCAGTCCCGGGACAGGGGTTGGAAACACCATATATTTT.

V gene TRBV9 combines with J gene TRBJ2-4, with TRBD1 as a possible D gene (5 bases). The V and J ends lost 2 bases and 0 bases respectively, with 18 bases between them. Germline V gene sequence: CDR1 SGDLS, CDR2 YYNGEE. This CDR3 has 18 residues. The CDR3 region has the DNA TGTGCCAGCAGCGTTGCTAGGGCGCAGGGCCTAGCCAAAAACATTCAGTACTTC. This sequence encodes CASSVARAQGLAKNIQYF.

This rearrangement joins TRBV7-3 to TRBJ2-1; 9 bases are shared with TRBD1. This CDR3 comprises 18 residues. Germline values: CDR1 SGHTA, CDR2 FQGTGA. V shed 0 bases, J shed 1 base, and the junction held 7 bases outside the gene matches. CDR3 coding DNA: TGTGCCAGCAGCTTAACTTTTGGGACAGGGATGTCCTACAATGAGCAGTTCTTC. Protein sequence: CASSLTFGTGMSYNEQFF.

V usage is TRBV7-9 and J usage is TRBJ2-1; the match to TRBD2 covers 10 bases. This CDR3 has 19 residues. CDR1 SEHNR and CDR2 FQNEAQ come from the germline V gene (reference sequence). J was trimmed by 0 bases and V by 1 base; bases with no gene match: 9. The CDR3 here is CASSLEAGGDRSSYNEQFF. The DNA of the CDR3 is TGTGCCAGCAGCTTAGAAGCGGGAGGGGACCGGAGCTCCTACAATGAGCAGTTCTTC.

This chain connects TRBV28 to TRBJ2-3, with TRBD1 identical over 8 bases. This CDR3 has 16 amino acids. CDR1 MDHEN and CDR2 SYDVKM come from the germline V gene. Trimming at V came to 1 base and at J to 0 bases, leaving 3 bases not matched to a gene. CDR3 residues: CASSLSQGASTDTQYF. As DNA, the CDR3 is TGTGCCAGCAGTTTATCCCAGGGGGCTAGCACAGATACGCAGTATTTT.

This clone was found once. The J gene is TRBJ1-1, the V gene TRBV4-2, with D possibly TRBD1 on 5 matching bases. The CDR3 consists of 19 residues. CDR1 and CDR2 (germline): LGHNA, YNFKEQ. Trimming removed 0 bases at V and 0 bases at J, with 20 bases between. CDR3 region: CASSQEIPGLRTMNTEAFF. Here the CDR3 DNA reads TGTGCCAGCAGCCAAGAAATTCCGGGACTGCGAACCATGAACACTGAAGCTTTCTTT.

The CDR3 coding sequence is TGTGCCAGCAGTTTCCGGGACACCCACACTGAAGCTTTCTTT. It codes for CASSFRDTHTEAFF. V gene TRBV28 combines with J gene TRBJ1-1; weak D call: TRBD1 (6 bases). V was trimmed by 3 bases and J by 3 bases, leaving 11 bases between them. Germline CDR1 is MDHEN and CDR2 is SYDVKM. The CDR3 contains 14 residues.

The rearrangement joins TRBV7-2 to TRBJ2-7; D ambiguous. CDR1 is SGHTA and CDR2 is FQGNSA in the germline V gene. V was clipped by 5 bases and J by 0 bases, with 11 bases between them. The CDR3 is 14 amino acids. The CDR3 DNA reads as TGTGCCAGCAGCCCTAGTAGGGCCTCCTACGAGCAGTACTTC. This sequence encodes CASSPSRASYEQYF.

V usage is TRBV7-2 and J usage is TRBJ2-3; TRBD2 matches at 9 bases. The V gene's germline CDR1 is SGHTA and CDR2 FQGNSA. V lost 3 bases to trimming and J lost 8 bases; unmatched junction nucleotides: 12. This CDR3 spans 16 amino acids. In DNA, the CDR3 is TGTGCCAGCAGCTTCGCTAGCGGGATGAACCCTACTACGCAGTATTTT. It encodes CASSFASGMNPTTQYF.

CDR3 nucleotides: TGTGCCAGTAATCGACCCGAGTCCGAGTCATCAGCCCAGCATTTT. It translates to CASNRPESESSAQHF. The gene calls are TRBV19 and TRBJ1-5, with D hard to call. The CDR3 consists of 15 residues. Germline lookup yields CDR1 LNHDA and CDR2 SQIVND (reference sequence). Trimming removed 7 bases at V and 11 bases at J, with 24 bases between.

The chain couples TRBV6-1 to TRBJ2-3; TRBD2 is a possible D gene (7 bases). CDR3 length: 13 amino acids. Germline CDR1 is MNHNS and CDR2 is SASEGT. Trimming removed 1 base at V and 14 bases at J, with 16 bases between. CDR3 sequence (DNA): TGTGCCAGCAGTGAAGTTAGGGGGGGGATTAGGTATTTT. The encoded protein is CASSEVRGGIRYF.

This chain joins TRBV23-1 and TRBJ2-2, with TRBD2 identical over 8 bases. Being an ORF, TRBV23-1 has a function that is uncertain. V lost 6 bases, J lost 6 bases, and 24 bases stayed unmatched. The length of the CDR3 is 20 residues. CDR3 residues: CASSLRRTSFHVSFAGELFF. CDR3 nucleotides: TGCGCCAGCAGCCTCCGACGGACTAGCTTTCATGTTTCTTTTGCCGGGGAGCTGTTTTTT.

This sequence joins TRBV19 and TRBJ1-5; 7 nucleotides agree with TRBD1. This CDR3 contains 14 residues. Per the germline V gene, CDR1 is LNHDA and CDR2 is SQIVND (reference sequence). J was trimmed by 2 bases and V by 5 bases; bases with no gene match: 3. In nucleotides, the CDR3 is TGTGCCAGTAGTCCGGGACAGCGCAATCAGCCCCAGCATTTT. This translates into CASSPGQRNQPQHF.